These T cell receptor beta chains were read from a single sample in a study of T cells in Graves' hyperthyroidism and ophthalmopathy. TCRdb fed the multiplex PCR reads into MiXCR, producing one record per CDR3 protein. Of about 600,000 distinct CDR3 sequences listed, around 16% are singletons. The sequenced material came from blood. These receptors came from a woman in her forties with Graves' ophthalmopathy. The CDR3 runs from the conserved cysteine through the conserved F or W. The D gene is left open where the match is weak. Size values are once, few and many counts, or a class for expanded clones, and some rows have none.

j_call: TRBJ1-2; clone_size: .; v_call: TRBV30; d_call: .; cdr3_aa: CAWSVAGFLFHGYTF; cdr3_nt: TGTGCCTGGAGTGTTGCGGGGTTTTTGTTTCATGGCTACACCTTC
j_call: TRBJ2-3; clone_size: few; v_call: TRBV19; d_call: .; cdr3_aa: CASSRDPPGVGRTDTQYF; cdr3_nt: TGTGCCAGTAGTCGCGACCCCCCAGGGGTGGGCCGCACAGATACGCAGTATTTT
j_call: TRBJ1-1; clone_size: few; v_call: TRBV9; d_call: .; cdr3_aa: CASSVSTVNTEAFF; cdr3_nt: TGTGCCAGCAGCGTCTCGACAGTGAACACTGAAGCTTTCTTT
j_call: TRBJ2-5; clone_size: .; v_call: TRBV20-1; d_call: .; cdr3_aa: CSASTASRETQYF; cdr3_nt: TGCAGTGCTAGCACCGCCTCCAGGGAGACCCAGTACTTC
j_call: TRBJ2-3; clone_size: .; v_call: TRBV7-9; d_call: .; cdr3_aa: CASSRAGWGTDTQYF; cdr3_nt: TGTGCCAGCAGCCGCGCGGGGTGGGGCACAGATACGCAGTATTTT
j_call: TRBJ1-6; clone_size: .; v_call: TRBV2; d_call: TRBD1; cdr3_aa: CASRGQGAVNSPLHF; cdr3_nt: TGTGCCAGCAGGGGACAGGGGGCAGTTAATTCACCCCTCCACTTT
j_call: TRBJ1-1; clone_size: .; v_call: TRBV20-1; d_call: .; cdr3_aa: CSASILYTEAFF; cdr3_nt: TGCAGTGCTAGCATCTTGTACACTGAAGCTTTCTTT
j_call: TRBJ2-1; clone_size: many; v_call: TRBV11-2; d_call: .; cdr3_aa: CASNRDHYNEQFF; cdr3_nt: TGTGCCAGCAACCGGGACCACTACAATGAGCAGTTCTTC
j_call: TRBJ2-7; clone_size: many; v_call: TRBV5-1; d_call: TRBD2; cdr3_aa: CASSLGREVPYEQYF; cdr3_nt: TGCGCCAGCAGCTTGGGGCGGGAGGTCCCCTACGAGCAGTACTTC
j_call: TRBJ1-1; clone_size: many; v_call: TRBV7-8; d_call: .; cdr3_aa: CASSSYFQGFYEAFF; cdr3_nt: TGTGCCAGCAGCTCTTACTTCCAGGGCTTCTATGAAGCTTTCTTT
j_call: TRBJ1-5; clone_size: many; v_call: TRBV12-3/TRBV12-4; d_call: .; cdr3_aa: CASSSWTDTNQPQHF; cdr3_nt: TGTGCCAGCAGCAGCTGGACCGATACCAATCAGCCCCAGCATTTT
j_call: TRBJ1-1; clone_size: .; v_call: TRBV6-1; d_call: .; cdr3_aa: CASSHPHRAGAEAFF; cdr3_nt: TGTGCCAGCAGCCACCCCCACAGGGCTGGCGCTGAAGCTTTCTTT
j_call: TRBJ1-2; clone_size: many; v_call: TRBV28; d_call: TRBD1; cdr3_aa: CASSFIRLGQGNYGYTF; cdr3_nt: TGTGCCAGCAGTTTCATCCGCTTAGGACAGGGGAACTATGGCTACACCTTC
j_call: TRBJ1-3; clone_size: many; v_call: TRBV12-3/TRBV12-4; d_call: .; cdr3_aa: CASSTRRDGNTIYF; cdr3_nt: TGTGCCAGCAGTACCCGCAGGGACGGAAACACCATATATTTT
j_call: TRBJ2-1; clone_size: .; v_call: TRBV5-1; d_call: .; cdr3_aa: CASSFVVGSYNEQFF; cdr3_nt: TGCGCCAGCAGCTTCGTAGTGGGATCCTACAATGAGCAGTTCTTC
j_call: TRBJ2-4; clone_size: few; v_call: TRBV7-2; d_call: .; cdr3_aa: CASSLGGSTGIQYF; cdr3_nt: TGTGCCAGCAGCTTAGGGGGCTCTACGGGCATTCAGTACTTC
j_call: TRBJ2-7; clone_size: many; v_call: TRBV27; d_call: TRBD1; cdr3_aa: CASSQQGRYEQYF; cdr3_nt: TGTGCCAGCAGTCAACAGGGGCGATACGAGCAGTACTTC
j_call: TRBJ1-4; clone_size: few; v_call: TRBV20-1; d_call: .; cdr3_aa: CSASYATNEKLFF; cdr3_nt: TGCAGTGCTAGCTACGCAACTAATGAAAAACTGTTTTTT
j_call: TRBJ2-3; clone_size: many; v_call: TRBV20-1; d_call: TRBD1; cdr3_aa: CSAPGTGATDTQYF; cdr3_nt: TGCAGTGCTCCCGGGACAGGGGCTACAGATACGCAGTATTTT
j_call: TRBJ2-7; clone_size: few; v_call: TRBV7-2; d_call: .; cdr3_aa: CASSLAEGKGYEQYF; cdr3_nt: TGTGCCAGCAGCTTAGCCGAGGGAAAGGGCTACGAGCAGTACTTC
j_call: TRBJ1-1; clone_size: many; v_call: TRBV19; d_call: .; cdr3_aa: CASSTTGYSRNTEAFF; cdr3_nt: TGTGCCAGTAGTACTACAGGGTATTCAAGGAACACTGAAGCTTTCTTT
j_call: TRBJ2-1; clone_size: many; v_call: TRBV27; d_call: .; cdr3_aa: CASSLSRTQLAIGEQFF; cdr3_nt: TGTGCCAGCAGTTTATCCCGGACCCAGCTAGCGATCGGTGAGCAGTTCTTC
j_call: TRBJ2-1; clone_size: .; v_call: TRBV30; d_call: .; cdr3_aa: CAFIRGSSYNEQFF; cdr3_nt: TGTGCCTTCATCCGGGGGTCGTCCTACAATGAGCAGTTCTTC
j_call: TRBJ2-1; clone_size: few; v_call: TRBV18; d_call: TRBD1; cdr3_aa: CASSLGTVNNEQFF; cdr3_nt: TGTGCCAGCTCACTCGGGACAGTCAACAATGAGCAGTTCTTC
j_call: TRBJ2-1; clone_size: .; v_call: TRBV5-4; d_call: .; cdr3_aa: CASSFGAGSVEQFF; cdr3_nt: TGTGCCAGCAGCTTCGGGGCGGGGTCGGTTGAGCAGTTCTTC
j_call: TRBJ1-1; clone_size: few; v_call: TRBV4-1; d_call: .; cdr3_aa: CASSPTGGRNTEAFF; cdr3_nt: TGCGCCAGCAGCCCAACGGGAGGGAGGAACACTGAAGCTTTCTTT
j_call: TRBJ2-1; clone_size: .; v_call: TRBV4-2; d_call: .; cdr3_aa: CASSQTGGAGYNEQFF; cdr3_nt: TGTGCCAGCAGCCAAACAGGGGGGGCCGGCTACAATGAGCAGTTCTTC
j_call: TRBJ2-5; clone_size: many; v_call: TRBV5-1; d_call: .; cdr3_aa: CASSMNRDQETQYF; cdr3_nt: TGCGCCAGCAGCATGAACAGGGACCAAGAGACCCAGTACTTC
j_call: TRBJ1-1; clone_size: many; v_call: TRBV6-2/TRBV6-3; d_call: .; cdr3_aa: CASSYSPGVTDMNTEAFF; cdr3_nt: TGTGCCAGCAGTTACTCGCCAGGGGTCACCGACATGAACACTGAAGCTTTCTTT
j_call: TRBJ2-7; clone_size: .; v_call: TRBV25-1; d_call: .; cdr3_aa: CASSIQTRTDGDEQYF; cdr3_nt: TGTGCCAGCAGTATTCAAACTAGGACGGATGGCGACGAGCAGTACTTC
j_call: TRBJ1-2; clone_size: many; v_call: TRBV30; d_call: TRBD1; cdr3_aa: CAWSTGGGWYGYTF; cdr3_nt: TGTGCCTGGAGTACAGGGGGCGGTTGGTATGGCTACACCTTC
j_call: TRBJ2-2; clone_size: .; v_call: TRBV15; d_call: TRBD1; cdr3_aa: CATSSYRGRDTGELFF; cdr3_nt: TGTGCCACCAGCAGCTACAGGGGGCGCGACACCGGGGAGCTGTTTTTT
j_call: TRBJ2-7; clone_size: .; v_call: TRBV2; d_call: .; cdr3_aa: CATLSGSFLGSYEQYF; cdr3_nt: TGTGCCACCCTATCGGGGTCCTTTCTGGGATCCTACGAGCAGTACTTC
j_call: TRBJ2-7; clone_size: many; v_call: TRBV7-2; d_call: .; cdr3_aa: CASSLASGRAYEQYF; cdr3_nt: TGTGCCAGCAGCTTAGCGTCAGGAAGGGCCTACGAGCAGTACTTC
j_call: TRBJ2-5; clone_size: many; v_call: TRBV2; d_call: .; cdr3_aa: CASSDLELDQKETQYF; cdr3_nt: TGTGCCAGCAGTGATCTGGAACTAGATCAGAAAGAGACCCAGTACTTC
j_call: TRBJ1-2; clone_size: .; v_call: TRBV29-1; d_call: .; cdr3_aa: CSVVSDLHGYTF; cdr3_nt: TGCAGCGTTGTTTCGGATTTACATGGCTACACCTTC
j_call: TRBJ2-5; clone_size: many; v_call: TRBV7-2; d_call: TRBD1; cdr3_aa: CASSQRQGETQYF; cdr3_nt: TGTGCCAGCAGCCAACGACAGGGGGAGACCCAGTACTTC
j_call: TRBJ2-6; clone_size: few; v_call: TRBV5-1; d_call: TRBD1; cdr3_aa: CASSSPAGGDPSGANVLTF; cdr3_nt: TGCGCCAGCAGCTCACCAGCAGGGGGCGACCCTTCTGGGGCCAACGTCCTGACTTTC
j_call: TRBJ2-5; clone_size: .; v_call: TRBV5-1; d_call: TRBD1; cdr3_aa: CASSSLDRQETQYF; cdr3_nt: TGCGCCAGCAGCTCCCTGGACAGGCAAGAGACCCAGTACTTC
j_call: TRBJ1-2; clone_size: many; v_call: TRBV6-1; d_call: .; cdr3_aa: CASWGAVYGYTF; cdr3_nt: TGTGCCAGCTGGGGGGCGGTCTATGGCTACACCTTC
j_call: TRBJ2-7; clone_size: many; v_call: TRBV28; d_call: TRBD2; cdr3_aa: CASSGLAGVEWYEQYF; cdr3_nt: TGTGCCAGCAGTGGACTAGCGGGAGTGGAGTGGTACGAGCAGTACTTC
j_call: TRBJ2-2; clone_size: .; v_call: TRBV10-3; d_call: TRBD1; cdr3_aa: CAIRDRDTGELFF; cdr3_nt: TGTGCCATCAGGGACAGGGACACCGGGGAGCTGTTTTTT
j_call: TRBJ2-1; clone_size: few; v_call: TRBV3-1; d_call: TRBD2; cdr3_aa: CASSGRGSPYVDEQFF; cdr3_nt: TGTGCCAGCAGCGGCCGCGGGAGTCCCTATGTGGATGAGCAGTTCTTC
j_call: TRBJ2-2; clone_size: many; v_call: TRBV28; d_call: TRBD2; cdr3_aa: CASSLVGLAENTGELFF; cdr3_nt: TGTGCCAGCAGTCTCGTAGGACTAGCGGAGAACACCGGGGAGCTGTTTTTT
j_call: TRBJ2-7; clone_size: many; v_call: TRBV30; d_call: TRBD1; cdr3_aa: CAWRGQGALRYEQYF; cdr3_nt: TGTGCCTGGAGGGGACAGGGAGCCCTAAGGTACGAGCAGTACTTC
j_call: TRBJ1-2; clone_size: .; v_call: TRBV19; d_call: .; cdr3_aa: CASSSDRLYGYTF; cdr3_nt: TGTGCCAGTAGTTCGGACAGACTCTATGGCTACACCTTC
j_call: TRBJ1-6; clone_size: many; v_call: TRBV3-1; d_call: TRBD1; cdr3_aa: CASRGTADNSPLHF; cdr3_nt: TGTGCCAGCAGGGGGACAGCTGACAATTCACCCCTCCACTTT
j_call: TRBJ2-5; clone_size: .; v_call: TRBV10-3; d_call: TRBD1; cdr3_aa: CAISGGQGVETQYF; cdr3_nt: TGTGCCATCAGTGGGGGACAGGGGGTTGAGACCCAGTACTTC
j_call: TRBJ2-3; clone_size: many; v_call: TRBV20-1; d_call: .; cdr3_aa: CSALKPDTQYF; cdr3_nt: TGCAGTGCCCTGAAACCCGATACGCAGTATTTT
j_call: TRBJ2-7; clone_size: few; v_call: TRBV20-1; d_call: .; cdr3_aa: CSATTDNSYEQYF; cdr3_nt: TGCAGTGCCACGACAGATAATTCCTACGAGCAGTACTTC
j_call: TRBJ2-1; clone_size: .; v_call: TRBV3-1; d_call: TRBD2; cdr3_aa: CASSPTLAGGPSEQFF; cdr3_nt: TGTGCCAGCAGCCCTACACTAGCGGGGGGGCCCAGTGAGCAGTTCTTC
j_call: TRBJ1-5; clone_size: few; v_call: TRBV18; d_call: .; cdr3_aa: CASSPLPGRGRDQPQHF; cdr3_nt: TGTGCCAGCTCACCCCTTCCAGGGAGAGGGAGGGATCAGCCCCAGCATTTT
j_call: TRBJ1-6; clone_size: .; v_call: TRBV6-1; d_call: .; cdr3_aa: CASRGPEGGSPLHF; cdr3_nt: TGTGCCAGCAGAGGCCCCGAGGGTGGATCACCCCTCCACTTT
j_call: TRBJ2-6; clone_size: many; v_call: TRBV11-2; d_call: .; cdr3_aa: CASSLRTPGANVLTF; cdr3_nt: TGTGCCAGCAGCTTAAGGACCCCTGGGGCCAACGTCCTGACTTTC
j_call: TRBJ2-7; clone_size: .; v_call: TRBV11-2; d_call: TRBD1; cdr3_aa: CASSLDRDREPDEQYF; cdr3_nt: TGTGCCAGCAGCTTAGACCGGGACAGGGAACCAGACGAGCAGTACTTC
j_call: TRBJ1-4; clone_size: few; v_call: TRBV7-8; d_call: TRBD1; cdr3_aa: CASSFDRAKLFF; cdr3_nt: TGTGCCAGCAGCTTCGACAGGGCAAAACTGTTTTTT
j_call: TRBJ1-5; clone_size: .; v_call: TRBV30; d_call: .; cdr3_aa: CAWSSMSNQPQHF; cdr3_nt: TGTGCCTGGAGCTCTATGAGCAATCAGCCCCAGCATTTT
j_call: TRBJ1-4; clone_size: .; v_call: TRBV28; d_call: .; cdr3_aa: CAGSTAGQAFEKLFF; cdr3_nt: TGTGCCGGCAGTACCGCGGGCCAGGCGTTTGAAAAACTGTTTTTT
j_call: TRBJ2-1; clone_size: many; v_call: TRBV6-1; d_call: TRBD2; cdr3_aa: CASSEAGGTYNEQFF; cdr3_nt: TGTGCCAGCAGTGAAGCGGGGGGGACCTACAATGAGCAGTTCTTC